This T cell receptor beta chain appears in the sequencing data of a study of blood T cell repertoires in COVID-19. CDR1 MNHNY and CDR2 SVGAGI come from the germline V gene (reference sequence). V dropped 4 bases and J dropped 3; count of bases not matched to a gene: 6. The CDR3 has 16 amino acids. Profiled with immunoSEQ multiplex PCR; TCRdb holds only in-frame clones, not every one. Of 400,000 to 550,000 clones in the sample, roughly 91% were seen once. The sequenced material came from peripheral blood. The chain couples TRBV6-6 to TRBJ2-2, with TRBD2 identical over 9 bases. The TCR originated in a woman aged 30 to 39 with acute or convalescent COVID-19. The CDR3 sequence: CASSFRRLADTGELFF. The CDR3 nucleotides are TGTGCCAGCAGTTTTAGGAGACTAGCGGACACCGGGGAGCTGTTTTTT.